This T cell receptor (beta chain) was obtained from a study of control samples from healthy donors and cancer patients. Clones were sequenced by immunoSEQ multiplex PCR, and TCRdb holds only the in-frame ones, with some missing. The sample lists about 220,000 clones, just under 95% seen once, with approximately 1.6% in the top ten. Per germline, CDR1 SGHTA and CDR2 FQGNSA. V was cut by 2 bases and J by 11 bases, with 16 bases left in between. This CDR3 comprises 15 residues. Sequencing was done on a sample of blood. The chain recombines TRBV7-2 with TRBJ1-6, with D unresolved. The clonotype originates from a man between 50 and 59 years old in good health. This chain's CDR3 is CASSLIGQSITPLHF. CDR3 bases: TGTGCCAGCAGCTTAATCGGGCAGAGTATTACACCCCTCCACTTT.